A selection of T cell receptor beta chains follows, all from one sample in a study of cytomegalovirus exposure and HLA in healthy donors. The repertoire was sequenced with immunoSEQ multiplex PCR; TCRdb's copy has only in-frame clones and lacks some. This table has 95,000 to 150,000 clones, about 73% appearing once. The specimen was PBMCs. The receptors derive from a woman in her forties in good health and CMV-seropositive. Each CDR3 is given with its conserved first and last residue. The D gene is left open where the match is weak. Some rows have no size entry. The others give once, few or many, or a class for an expanded clone.

TRBV6-1	TRBD1	few	TRBJ1-2	CASSDTGGFGYTF	TGTGCCAGCAGTGATACAGGGGGCTTTGGCTACACCTTC
TRBV19	.	.	TRBJ1-2	CASSNQGYSNYGYTF	TGTGCCAGTAGTAATCAGGGATACTCTAACTATGGCTACACCTTC
TRBV15	.	.	TRBJ2-7	CATSLQTDYEQYF	TGTGCCACCAGCTTACAGACAGACTACGAGCAGTACTTC
TRBV7-2	.	.	TRBJ2-7	CASSLAVASEQYF	TGTGCCAGCAGCTTAGCGGTGGCCTCCGAGCAGTACTTC
TRBV7-9	TRBD1	once	TRBJ1-1	CASSTQGLGEAFF	TGTGCCAGCAGCACACAGGGGTTAGGTGAAGCTTTCTTT
TRBV5-4	TRBD2	.	TRBJ2-7	CASQAGASYEQYF	TGTGCCAGCCAAGCGGGGGCCTCCTACGAGCAGTACTTC
TRBV7-6	.	.	TRBJ2-7	CASSLEGPGGYEQYF	TGTGCCAGCAGCTTGGAGGGGCCTGGCGGCTACGAGCAGTACTTC
TRBV11-2	TRBD1	few	TRBJ1-1	CASSPQGWTGGSKATEAFF	TGTGCCAGCAGCCCCCAGGGGTGGACAGGGGGATCAAAGGCCACTGAAGCTTTCTTT
TRBV5-4	.	.	TRBJ2-7	CASSKGQTYEQYF	TGTGCCAGCAGCAAAGGACAGACCTACGAGCAGTACTTC
TRBV6-6	TRBD1	.	TRBJ1-5	CASSWDSGQPQHF	TGTGCCAGCAGTTGGGACAGCGGGCAGCCCCAGCATTTT
TRBV19	TRBD1	few	TRBJ1-1	CASSPRGLGNTEAFF	TGTGCCAGTAGCCCCAGGGGGCTAGGGAACACTGAAGCTTTCTTT
TRBV25-1	TRBD1	.	TRBJ2-3	CASTPETGRIDTQYF	TGTGCCAGCACGCCCGAGACAGGGCGGATAGATACGCAGTATTTT
TRBV19	.	.	TRBJ1-3	CASSLGNTIYF	TGTGCCAGTAGCCTTGGAAACACCATATATTTT
TRBV5-4	TRBD1	.	TRBJ2-7	CASSSRQGGYEQYF	TGTGCCAGCAGCTCCCGACAGGGGGGCTACGAGCAGTACTTC
TRBV2	.	.	TRBJ1-1	CASSDAGYNTEAFF	TGTGCCAGCAGTGACGCCGGGTACAACACTGAAGCTTTCTTT
TRBV29-1	TRBD1	.	TRBJ2-7	CSVGSGGAYEQYF	TGCAGCGTTGGATCAGGGGGCGCGTACGAGCAGTACTTC
TRBV9	TRBD2	.	TRBJ2-5	CASSSRGGPETQYF	TGTGCCAGCAGCTCCCGGGGGGGCCCGGAGACCCAGTACTTC
TRBV19	TRBD1	.	TRBJ2-2	CASSEQGAVGELFF	TGTGCCAGTAGTGAACAGGGGGCGGTCGGGGAGCTGTTTTTT
TRBV2	.	.	TRBJ2-7	CASSYEGTMGEQYF	TGTGCCAGCAGTTACGAGGGCACGATGGGGGAGCAGTACTTC
TRBV5-6	.	.	TRBJ1-1	CASSLTDWDTEAFF	TGTGCCAGCAGCTTGACGGACTGGGACACTGAAGCTTTCTTT
TRBV5-1	TRBD1	.	TRBJ2-5	CASSLVGTGETQYF	TGCGCCAGCAGCTTGGTCGGGACAGGGGAAACCCAGTACTTC
TRBV5-6	.	.	TRBJ2-1	CASSPGLTDEQFF	TGTGCCAGCAGCCCTGGGCTCACCGATGAGCAGTTCTTC
TRBV6-6	TRBD2	few	TRBJ2-7	CASSLSGLVPYEQYF	TGTGCCAGCAGCCTTAGCGGGCTTGTTCCCTACGAGCAGTACTTC
TRBV6-5	.	.	TRBJ1-1	CASSYSEGRTEAFF	TGTGCCAGCAGTTACTCTGAGGGGAGGACTGAAGCTTTCTTT
TRBV6-5	.	.	TRBJ2-7	CASGLGWGDEQYF	TGTGCCAGTGGGTTAGGCTGGGGGGACGAGCAGTACTTC
TRBV29-1	.	.	TRBJ1-1	CSVEPTHGGTEAFF	TGCAGCGTAGAACCGACCCACGGGGGCACTGAAGCTTTCTTT
TRBV7-7	.	few	TRBJ2-1	CASSQQGGYNEQFF	TGTGCCAGCAGCCAACAAGGGGGCTACAATGAGCAGTTCTTC
TRBV29-1	.	.	TRBJ1-4	CSVEEEANEKLFF	TGCAGCGTTGAAGAGGAGGCTAATGAAAAACTGTTTTTT
TRBV6-1	TRBD2	.	TRBJ2-3	CASSERLAGGFYSTDTQYF	TGTGCCAGCAGTGAACGGCTAGCGGGGGGATTCTATAGCACAGATACGCAGTATTTT
TRBV19	TRBD2	.	TRBJ2-3	CASHLLAGGTDTQYF	TGTGCCAGTCACCTTCTTGCGGGGGGGACAGATACGCAGTATTTT
TRBV6-5	.	.	TRBJ2-5	CASSYNPGWETQYF	TGTGCCAGCAGTTACAATCCAGGGTGGGAGACCCAGTACTTC
TRBV7-8	TRBD2	.	TRBJ2-5	CASSFGRRGGRETQYF	TGTGCCAGCAGCTTTGGACGGCGGGGGGGCAGGGAGACCCAGTACTTC
TRBV7-9	TRBD1	few	TRBJ1-1	CASSSPTGTAYTEAFF	TGTGCCAGCAGCTCTCCGACAGGGACGGCGTACACTGAAGCTTTCTTT
TRBV7-2	.	.	TRBJ2-3	CASSLGGADTQYF	TGTGCCAGCAGCCTCGGCGGGGCAGATACGCAGTATTTT
TRBV15	.	.	TRBJ2-5	CATSAGELKTQYF	TGTGCCACCAGCGCTGGAGAGTTGAAGACCCAGTACTTC
TRBV15	.	.	TRBJ1-3	CATRKVRGGGNTIYF	TGTGCCACCAGAAAAGTCCGGGGAGGTGGAAACACCATATATTTT
TRBV7-7	TRBD1	once	TRBJ2-2	CASSLGVEGARTGELFF	TGTGCCAGCAGCTTAGGAGTAGAGGGGGCAAGAACCGGGGAGCTGTTTTTT
TRBV5-1	TRBD1	.	TRBJ2-1	CASSQGQNNEQFF	TGCGCCAGCAGCCAGGGACAGAACAATGAGCAGTTCTTC
TRBV13	TRBD2	.	TRBJ2-7	CASSLGGLADYEQYF	TGTGCCAGCAGCTTAGGGGGACTAGCGGACTACGAGCAGTACTTC
TRBV21-1	.	.	TRBJ2-2	CASSNRTGTGELFF	TGTGCCAGCAGCAACCGAACGGGCACCGGGGAGCTGTTTTTT
TRBV27	.	.	TRBJ1-2	CASSLTSTNYGYTF	TGTGCCAGCAGTCTAACCTCTACTAACTATGGCTACACCTTC
TRBV5-4	TRBD1	.	TRBJ2-7	CASTLGQGKNEQYF	TGTGCCAGCACTTTGGGACAGGGAAAAAACGAGCAGTACTTC
TRBV5-1	TRBD2	few	TRBJ2-1	CASSFGTSDNEQFF	TGCGCCAGCAGCTTTGGGACTAGCGACAATGAGCAGTTCTTC
TRBV29-1	.	.	TRBJ2-5	CSSWGPQETQYF	TGCAGCTCGTGGGGCCCTCAAGAGACCCAGTACTTC
TRBV6-1	.	.	TRBJ1-2	CASIPTGTYGYTF	TGTGCCAGCATTCCTACAGGGACCTATGGCTACACCTTC
TRBV7-8	TRBD1	.	TRBJ2-7	CASRSGTGTYEQYF	TGTGCCAGCAGGTCCGGGACAGGGACCTACGAGCAGTACTTC